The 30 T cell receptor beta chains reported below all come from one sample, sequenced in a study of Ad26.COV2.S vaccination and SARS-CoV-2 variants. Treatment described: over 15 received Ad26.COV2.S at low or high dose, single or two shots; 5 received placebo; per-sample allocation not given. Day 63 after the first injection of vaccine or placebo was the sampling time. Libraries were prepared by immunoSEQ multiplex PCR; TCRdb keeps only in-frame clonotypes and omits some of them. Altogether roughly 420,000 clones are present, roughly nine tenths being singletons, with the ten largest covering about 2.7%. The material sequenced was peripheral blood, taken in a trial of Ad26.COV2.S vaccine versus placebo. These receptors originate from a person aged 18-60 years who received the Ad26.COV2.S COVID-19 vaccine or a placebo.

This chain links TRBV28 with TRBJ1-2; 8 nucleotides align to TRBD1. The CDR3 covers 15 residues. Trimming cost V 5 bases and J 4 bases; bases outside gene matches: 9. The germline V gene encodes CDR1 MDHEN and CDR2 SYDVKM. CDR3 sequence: CASSPGQGISYGYTF. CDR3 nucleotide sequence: TGTGCCAGCAGTCCAGGACAGGGAATAAGCTATGGCTACACCTTC.

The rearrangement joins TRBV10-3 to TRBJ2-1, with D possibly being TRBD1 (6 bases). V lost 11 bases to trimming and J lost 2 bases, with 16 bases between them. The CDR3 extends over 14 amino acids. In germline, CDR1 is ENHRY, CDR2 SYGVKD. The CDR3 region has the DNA TGTGCCTCTCGCTCAGGGGAGACCTACAATGAGCAGTTCTTC. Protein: CASRSGETYNEQFF.

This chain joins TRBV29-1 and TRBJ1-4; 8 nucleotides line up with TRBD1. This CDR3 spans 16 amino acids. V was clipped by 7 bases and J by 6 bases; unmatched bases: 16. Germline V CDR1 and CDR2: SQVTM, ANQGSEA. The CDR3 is CSARTGSSMTDEKLFF. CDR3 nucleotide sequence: TGCAGCGCCCGGACAGGGTCGTCAATGACTGATGAAAAACTGTTTTTT. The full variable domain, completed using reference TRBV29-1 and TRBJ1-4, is SAVISQKPSRDICQRGTSLTIQCQVDSQVTMMFWYRQQPGQSLTLIATANQGSEATYESGFVIDKFPISRPNLTFSTLTVSNMSPEDSSIYLCSARTGSSMTDEKLFFGSGTQLSVL.

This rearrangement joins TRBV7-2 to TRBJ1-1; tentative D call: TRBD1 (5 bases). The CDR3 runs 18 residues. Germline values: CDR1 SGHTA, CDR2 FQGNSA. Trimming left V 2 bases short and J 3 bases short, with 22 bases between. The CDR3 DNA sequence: TGTGCCAGCAGCTTATGGAGGGCAGGGAGTCAGATGGACACTGAAGCTTTCTTT. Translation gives CASSLWRAGSQMDTEAFF.

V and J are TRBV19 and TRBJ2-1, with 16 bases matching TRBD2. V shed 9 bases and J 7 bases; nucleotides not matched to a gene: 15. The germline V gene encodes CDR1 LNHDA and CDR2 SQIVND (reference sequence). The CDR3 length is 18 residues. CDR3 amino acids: CASRHHLRGLAGGNEQFF. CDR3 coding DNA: TGTGCCAGCCGACACCACCTGAGGGGACTAGCGGGAGGGAATGAGCAGTTCTTC.

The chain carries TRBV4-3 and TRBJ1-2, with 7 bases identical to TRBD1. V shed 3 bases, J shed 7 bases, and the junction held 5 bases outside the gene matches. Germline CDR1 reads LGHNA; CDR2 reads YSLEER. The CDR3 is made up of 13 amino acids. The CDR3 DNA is TGCGCCAGCAGCCATACAGGGGCTGGTGGCTACACCTTC. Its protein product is CASSHTGAGGYTF.

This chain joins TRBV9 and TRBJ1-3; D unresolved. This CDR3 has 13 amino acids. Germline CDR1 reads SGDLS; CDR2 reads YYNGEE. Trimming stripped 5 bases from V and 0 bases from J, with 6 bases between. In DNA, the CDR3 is TGTGCCAGCAGTATAGACTCTGGAAACACCATATATTTT. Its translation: CASSIDSGNTIYF.

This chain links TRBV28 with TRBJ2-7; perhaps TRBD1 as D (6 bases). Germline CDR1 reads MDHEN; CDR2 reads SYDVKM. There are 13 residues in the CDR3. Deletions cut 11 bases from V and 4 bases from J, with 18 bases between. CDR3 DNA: TGTGCCTCAGAGGGGGATGTCGGTTACGAGCAGTACTTC. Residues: CASEGDVGYEQYF.

CDR3 region: CSASYARGEFF. Here the CDR3 DNA reads TGCAGTGCTAGTTATGCAAGGGGGGAGTTCTTC. This chain connects TRBV20-1 to TRBJ2-1; D possibly matches TRBD1 or TRBD2 (6 bases each). The ends were cut back, 3 bases at V and 14 bases at J, with 14 bases in the middle. This CDR3 has 11 amino acids. Per germline, CDR1 DFQATT and CDR2 SNEGSKA (reference sequence).

The DNA for the CDR3 is TGTGCCATCAGCGGGGTTGGAGAGACCCAGTACTTC. This encodes CAISGVGETQYF. The chain employs TRBV10-3 and TRBJ2-5; TRBD2 is a possible D gene (5 bases). This CDR3 contains 12 residues. Trimming removed 6 bases at V and 4 bases at J, with 9 bases between. Per the germline V gene, CDR1 is ENHRY and CDR2 is SYGVKD.

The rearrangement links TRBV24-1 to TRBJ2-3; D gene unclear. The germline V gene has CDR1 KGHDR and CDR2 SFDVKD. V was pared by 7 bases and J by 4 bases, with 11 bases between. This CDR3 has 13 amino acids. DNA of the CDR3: TGTGCCACCAGCCCTGTGGTGGCAGATACGCAGTATTTT. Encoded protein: CATSPVVADTQYF.

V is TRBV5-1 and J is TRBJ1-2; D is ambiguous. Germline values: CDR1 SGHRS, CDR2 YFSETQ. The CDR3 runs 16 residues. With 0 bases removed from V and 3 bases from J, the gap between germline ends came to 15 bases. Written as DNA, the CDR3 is TGCGCCAGCAGCTTGGAAGTGGCGGCTCGGGACTATGGCTACACCTTC. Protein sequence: CASSLEVAARDYGYTF.

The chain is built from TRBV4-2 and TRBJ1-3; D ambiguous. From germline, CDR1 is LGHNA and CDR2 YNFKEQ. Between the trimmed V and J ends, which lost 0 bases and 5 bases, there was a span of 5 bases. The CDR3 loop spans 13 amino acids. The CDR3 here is CASSQDGRNTIYF. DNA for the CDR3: TGTGCCAGCAGCCAAGACGGCAGAAACACCATATATTTT.

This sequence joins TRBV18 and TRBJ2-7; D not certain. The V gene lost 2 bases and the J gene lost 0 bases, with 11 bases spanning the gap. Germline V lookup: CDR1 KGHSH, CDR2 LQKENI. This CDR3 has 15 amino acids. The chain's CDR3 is CASSPRAASSYEQYF. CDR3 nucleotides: TGTGCCAGCTCACCAAGGGCGGCGAGCTCCTACGAGCAGTACTTC.

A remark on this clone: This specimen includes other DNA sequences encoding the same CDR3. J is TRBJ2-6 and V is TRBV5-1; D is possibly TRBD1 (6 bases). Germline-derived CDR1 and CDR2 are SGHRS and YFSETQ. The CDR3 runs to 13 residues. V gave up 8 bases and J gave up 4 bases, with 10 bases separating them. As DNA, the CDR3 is TGCGCCAGTAGGGGGACCGGGGCCAACGTCCTGACTTTC. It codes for CASRGTGANVLTF.

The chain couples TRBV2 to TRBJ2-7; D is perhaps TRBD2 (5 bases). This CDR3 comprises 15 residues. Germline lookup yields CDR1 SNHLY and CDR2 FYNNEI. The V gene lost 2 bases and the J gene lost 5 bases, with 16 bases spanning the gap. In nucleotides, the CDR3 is TGTGCCAGCAGTGAACAAGGGAGTATGGTCCACGAGCAGTACTTC. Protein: CASSEQGSMVHEQYF.

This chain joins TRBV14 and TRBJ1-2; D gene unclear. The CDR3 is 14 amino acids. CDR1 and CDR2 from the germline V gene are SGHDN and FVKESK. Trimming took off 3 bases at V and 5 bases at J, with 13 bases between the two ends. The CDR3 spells CASSHDSEGYGYTF. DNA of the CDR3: TGTGCCAGCAGCCACGACTCCGAAGGTTATGGCTACACCTTC.

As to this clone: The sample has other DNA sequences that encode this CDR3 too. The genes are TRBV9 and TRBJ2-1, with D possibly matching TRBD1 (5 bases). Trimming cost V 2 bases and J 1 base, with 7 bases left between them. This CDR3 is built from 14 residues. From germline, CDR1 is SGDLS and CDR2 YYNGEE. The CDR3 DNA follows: TGTGCCAGCAGCGTTGGGGCTTCCTACAATGAGCAGTTCTTC. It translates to CASSVGASYNEQFF.

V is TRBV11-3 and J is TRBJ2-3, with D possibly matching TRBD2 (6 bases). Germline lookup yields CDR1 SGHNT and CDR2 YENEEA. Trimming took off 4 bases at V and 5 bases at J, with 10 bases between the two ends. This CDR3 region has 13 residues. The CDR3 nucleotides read TGTGCCAGCAGCTCAACTAGCCGAGATACGCAGTATTTT. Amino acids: CASSSTSRDTQYF.

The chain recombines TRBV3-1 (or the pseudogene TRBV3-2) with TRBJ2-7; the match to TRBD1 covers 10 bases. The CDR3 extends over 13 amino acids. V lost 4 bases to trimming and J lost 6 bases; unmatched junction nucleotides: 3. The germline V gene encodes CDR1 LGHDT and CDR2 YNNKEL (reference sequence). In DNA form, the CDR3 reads TGTGCCAGCAGCCTATGGGACAGGGGCGAGCAGTACTTC. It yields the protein CASSLWDRGEQYF.

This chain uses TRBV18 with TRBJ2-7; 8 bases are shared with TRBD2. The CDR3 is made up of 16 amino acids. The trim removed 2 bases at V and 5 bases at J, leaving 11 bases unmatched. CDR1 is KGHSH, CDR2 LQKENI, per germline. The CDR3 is CASSPRFAGGGDEQYV. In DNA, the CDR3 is TGTGCCAGCTCACCAAGGTTCGCGGGAGGTGGTGACGAGCAGTACGTC.

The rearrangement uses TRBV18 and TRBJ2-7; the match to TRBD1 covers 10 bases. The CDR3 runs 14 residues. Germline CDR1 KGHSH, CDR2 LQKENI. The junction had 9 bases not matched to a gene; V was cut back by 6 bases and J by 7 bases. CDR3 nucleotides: TGTGCCAGCTCCCTGACAGGGGGCGAGGGGGAGCAGTACGTC. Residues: CASSLTGGEGEQYV.

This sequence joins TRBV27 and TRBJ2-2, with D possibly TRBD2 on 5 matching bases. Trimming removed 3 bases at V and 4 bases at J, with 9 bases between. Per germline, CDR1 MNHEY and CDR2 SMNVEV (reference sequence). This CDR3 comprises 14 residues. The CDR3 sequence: CASSFRGPTGELFF. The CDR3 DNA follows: TGTGCCAGCAGTTTCCGAGGGCCCACCGGGGAGCTGTTTTTT.

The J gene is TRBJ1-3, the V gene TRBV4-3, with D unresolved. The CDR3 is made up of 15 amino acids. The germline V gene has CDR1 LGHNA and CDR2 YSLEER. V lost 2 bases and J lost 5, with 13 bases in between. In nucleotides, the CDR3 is TGCGCCAGCAGCCAACACGCCAATGAAAGAAACACCATATATTTT. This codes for CASSQHANERNTIYF.

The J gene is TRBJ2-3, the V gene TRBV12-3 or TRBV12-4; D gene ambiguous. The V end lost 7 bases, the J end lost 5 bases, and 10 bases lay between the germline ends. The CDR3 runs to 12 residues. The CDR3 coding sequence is TGTGCCAGCAAATCCGATGGAGATACGCAGTATTTT. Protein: CASKSDGDTQYF.

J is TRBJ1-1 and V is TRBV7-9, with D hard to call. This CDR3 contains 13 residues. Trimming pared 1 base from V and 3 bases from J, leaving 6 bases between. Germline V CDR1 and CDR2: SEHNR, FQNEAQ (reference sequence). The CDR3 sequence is CASSLEEYTEAFF. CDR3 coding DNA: TGTGCCAGCAGCTTAGAGGAATACACTGAAGCTTTCTTT.

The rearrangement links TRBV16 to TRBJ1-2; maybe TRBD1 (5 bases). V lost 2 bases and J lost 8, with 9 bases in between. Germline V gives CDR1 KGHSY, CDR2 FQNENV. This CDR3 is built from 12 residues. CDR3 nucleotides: TGTGCCAGCAGCCAAGGGGGGAGAGGCTACACCTTC. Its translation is CASSQGGRGYTF.

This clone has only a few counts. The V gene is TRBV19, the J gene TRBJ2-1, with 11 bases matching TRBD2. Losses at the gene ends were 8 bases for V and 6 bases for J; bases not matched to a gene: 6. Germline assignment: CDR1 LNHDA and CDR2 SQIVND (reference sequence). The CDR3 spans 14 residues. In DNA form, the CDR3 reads TGTGCCAGTCGTACTAGCGGGAGCGGCAATGAGCAGTTCTTC. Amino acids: CASRTSGSGNEQFF.

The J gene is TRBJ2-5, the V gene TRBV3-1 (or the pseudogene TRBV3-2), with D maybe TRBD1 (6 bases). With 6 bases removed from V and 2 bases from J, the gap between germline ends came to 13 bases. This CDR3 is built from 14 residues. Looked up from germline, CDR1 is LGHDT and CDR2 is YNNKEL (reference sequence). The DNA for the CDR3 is TGTGCCAGCAGAACCCGGGACACACAAGAGACCCAGTACTTC. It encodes CASRTRDTQETQYF.

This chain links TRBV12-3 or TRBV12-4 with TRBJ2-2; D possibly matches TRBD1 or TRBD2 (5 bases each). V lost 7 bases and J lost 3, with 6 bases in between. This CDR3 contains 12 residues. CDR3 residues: CASMGDTGELFF. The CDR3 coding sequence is TGTGCCAGCATGGGGGACACCGGGGAGCTGTTTTTT.